The entry that follows covers one TCR beta chain sequence. Its specificity is unknown. The data were produced by immunoSEQ multiplex PCR, yet TCRdb's version contains in-frame clones alone and is incomplete. The sample lists about 88,000 clones; 85% to 95% were seen once. From germline, CDR1 is SGHVS and CDR2 FNYEAQ. This CDR3 has 16 residues. V dropped 4 bases and J dropped 0; count of bases not matched to a gene: 5. The data are from a study of graft-versus-host responses after intestinal transplantation. Study-wide background: Transplant types were multivisceral, liver-intestinal, or isolated intestinal. Recipients across the board were started on anti-thymocyte globulin induction, then kept on tacrolimus and steroids for 2 to 4 years. Study observations and caveats: There were GvH clones found in recipient marrow, and some of them appeared first in ileum or blood.

The chain combines TRBV7-6 with TRBJ2-2, with 7 bases lining up with TRBD2. The input for sequencing was unstimulated CD4+ T cells sorted from spleen or lymph node cells, taken before transplant. This TCR was sampled from a human donor who was the organ donor for an intestinal transplant. CDR3 region: CASSSRDYANTGELFF. DNA of the CDR3: TGTGCCAGCAGCTCCCGGGACTATGCGAACACCGGGGAGCTGTTTTTT. Supplemented by reference TRBV7-6 and TRBJ2-2, the full variable domain reads GAGVSQSPRYKVTKRGQDVALRCDPISGHVSLYWYRQALGQGPEFLTYFNYEAQQDKSGLPNDRFSAERPEGSISTLTIQRTEQRDSAMYRCASSSRDYANTGELFFGEGSRLTVL.